The 26 T cell receptor beta chains given below trace back to one sample, sequenced in a study of blood T cell repertoires in COVID-19. Using immunoSEQ multiplex PCR, the repertoire was profiled, and TCRdb retains in-frame clones only, with some absent. There are about 280,000 clones in the sample; less than 90% occur only once, and more than 10% lies in the top ten. Source material: peripheral blood. The receptors were gathered from a human donor in a cohort sampled during active COVID-19.

The chain uses TRBV5-1 and TRBJ2-7; possibly TRBD2 for D (5 bases). The CDR3 totals 16 residues. Trimming cost V 0 bases and J 0 bases, with 13 bases left between them. From germline, CDR1 is SGHRS and CDR2 YFSETQ. In DNA, the CDR3 is TGCGCCAGCAGCTTGGCCCGAGGTGGGAGCTCCTACGAGCAGTACTTC. Translating gives CASSLARGGSSYEQYF.

The V call is TRBV21-1, the J call TRBJ2-3; no DNA check was done on the table's D call, TRBD1. TRBV21-1 is classified as a pseudogene. The CDR3 runs 17 residues. CDR3 loop: CASSKCTGTLSTDTQYF. The CDR3 DNA sequence: TGTGCCAGCAGCAAGTGTACAGGGACGTTAAGCACAGATACGCAGTATTTT.

This clone appeared many times. The J gene is TRBJ1-5, the V gene TRBV28; D is uncertain. Germline values: CDR1 MDHEN, CDR2 SYDVKM. The CDR3 loop spans 12 amino acids. V shed 0 bases and J shed 6 bases, with 3 bases lying between them. For the CDR3, the DNA is TGTGCCAGCAGTTTATGGAGTCAGCCCCAGCATTTT. This gives the protein CASSLWSQPQHF.

The chain recombines TRBV6-1 with TRBJ1-1; D is perhaps TRBD1 (5 bases). From germline, CDR1 is MNHNS and CDR2 SASEGT. This CDR3 is built from 14 residues. Trimming removed 2 bases from V and 8 bases from J, with 15 bases in between. The CDR3 region is CASSERGGHQEAFF. DNA of the CDR3: TGTGCCAGCAGTGAAAGGGGTGGGCACCAAGAAGCTTTCTTT.

The rearrangement uses TRBV28 and TRBJ2-7; maybe TRBD1 (6 bases). V dropped 5 bases and J dropped 2 bases, with 13 bases sitting between them. The CDR3 extends over 14 amino acids. CDR1 is MDHEN and CDR2 is SYDVKM in the germline V gene. CDR3 nucleotide sequence: TGTGCCAGCAGTCCAACAGGGTACCCCTACGAGCAGTACTTC. Translation gives CASSPTGYPYEQYF.

This chain connects TRBV19 to TRBJ2-7; 12 positions agree with TRBD2. The CDR3 has 15 residues. Trimming took 4 bases from V and 4 from J; bases not matched to a gene: 5. Germline CDR1 is LNHDA and CDR2 is SQIVND (reference sequence). In nucleotides, the CDR3 is TGTGCCAGTAGTAAAGGGACTAGCGGGCGGTACGAGCAGTACTTC. Amino acids: CASSKGTSGRYEQYF.

This chain links TRBV7-9 with TRBJ1-4; D unclear. This CDR3 contains 11 residues. V was pared by 4 bases and J by 13 bases, with 10 bases between. CDR1 and CDR2 from the germline V gene are SEHNR and FQNEAQ (reference sequence). Here the CDR3 reads CASSSDIRLFF. In DNA form, the CDR3 reads TGTGCCAGCAGCTCTGACATTAGACTGTTTTTT.

This chain uses TRBV10-3 with TRBJ2-1, with 9 bases matching TRBD2. The V gene end was trimmed by 3 bases and the J gene end by 6 bases; junction bases not matched to a gene: 6. This CDR3 has 15 amino acids. CDR1 ENHRY and CDR2 SYGVKD come from the germline V gene. Here the CDR3 DNA reads TGTGCCATCAGTGATAGCGGGAGCTTTGGCAATGAGCAGTTCTTC. Translation: CAISDSGSFGNEQFF.

This clone was recorded only once. The chain links TRBV7-2 to TRBJ1-1; 8 positions match TRBD1. Germline V CDR1 and CDR2: SGHTA, FQGNSA. The CDR3 extends over 14 amino acids. Losses at the gene ends were 4 bases for V and 4 bases for J; bases not matched to a gene: 5. CDR3 protein: CASSYRGERTEAFF. The CDR3 nucleotides read TGTGCCAGCAGCTACAGGGGGGAGCGCACTGAAGCTTTCTTT.

The gene calls are TRBV28 and TRBJ2-7; 8 nucleotides line up with TRBD2. The CDR3 sequence is 16 residues long. Germline lookup yields CDR1 MDHEN and CDR2 SYDVKM. Trimming cost V 1 base and J 2 bases; bases outside gene matches: 7. DNA for the CDR3: TGTGCCAGCAGTTTATTCGGGAGGGCCAGACCCTACGAGCAGTACTTC. Its translation is CASSLFGRARPYEQYF.

At least ten counts were recorded for this clone. Different DNA sequences within this sample yield the same CDR3. V and J are TRBV27 and TRBJ1-3; no firm D call. Germline loops: CDR1 MNHEY, CDR2 SMNVEV (reference sequence). V was pared by 2 bases and J by 4 bases, with 6 bases between. This CDR3 contains 13 residues. The CDR3: CASSLRSGNTIYF. The CDR3, as DNA: TGTGCCAGCAGTTTACGGTCGGGAAACACCATATATTTT.

The chain carries TRBV4-2 and TRBJ2-4, with D unresolved. Trimming left V 0 bases short and J 0 bases short, with 6 bases between. CDR3 size: 15 residues. Germline assignment: CDR1 LGHNA and CDR2 YNFKEQ. Here the CDR3 DNA reads TGTGCCAGCAGCCAAGATTGGCTAGCCAAAAACATTCAGTACTTC. The encoded protein is CASSQDWLAKNIQYF.

V gene TRBV7-9 combines with J gene TRBJ2-3, with a tentative D call TRBD1 (6 bases). Germline V lookup: CDR1 SEHNR, CDR2 FQNEAQ (reference sequence). The germline V and J ends were trimmed by 2 bases and 0 bases, with 15 bases remaining between them. This CDR3 contains 17 residues. CDR3 in amino acids: CASSLPAEGVSTDTQYF. CDR3 nucleotide sequence: TGTGCCAGCAGCTTACCCGCAGAGGGGGTCAGCACAGATACGCAGTATTTT.

This chain uses TRBV3-1 (or the pseudogene TRBV3-2) with TRBJ2-7; tentatively, D is TRBD2 (6 bases). V lost 2 bases and J 7 bases, leaving 21 bases between the germline ends. The CDR3 spans 16 residues. CDR1 is LGHDT, CDR2 YNNKEL, per germline (reference sequence). In DNA form, the CDR3 reads TGTGCCAGCAGCCAACAGGGCGGGGTTCCGTCGAGGGAGCAGTACTTC. Amino acids: CASSQQGGVPSREQYF.

This clone is a singleton in its sample. The chain joins TRBV7-2 to TRBJ1-1; D is undetermined. V lost 3 bases and J lost 6, with 11 bases in between. There are 13 residues in the CDR3. Germline values: CDR1 SGHTA, CDR2 FQGNSA. The CDR3 DNA reads TGTGCCAGCAGCTTCGGCAGGTCGTCTGAAGCTTTCTTT. It yields the protein CASSFGRSSEAFF.

The rearrangement joins TRBV5-1 to TRBJ1-1; D not resolved. Germline CDR1 reads SGHRS; CDR2 reads YFSETQ. Trimming took 1 base from V and 5 from J, leaving 9 bases between them. The CDR3 extends over 13 amino acids. CDR3 coding DNA: TGCGCCAGCAGCTTGCGTGGTAGTACTGAAGCTTTCTTT. Protein product: CASSLRGSTEAFF.

This rearrangement joins TRBV9 to TRBJ2-7; 9 nucleotides match TRBD2. The germline CDR1 and CDR2 sequences are SGDLS and YYNGEE. V gave up 3 bases and J gave up 7 bases; unmatched junction bases: 11. This CDR3 has 15 residues. The chain's CDR3 is CASSGGLASLEEQYF. In DNA form, the CDR3 reads TGTGCCAGCAGCGGAGGACTAGCGTCCTTAGAGGAGCAGTACTTC.

This clone appeared a single time. The V gene is TRBV3-1 (or the pseudogene TRBV3-2), the J gene TRBJ1-2; D is perhaps TRBD1 (5 bases). With 2 bases removed from V and 5 bases from J, the gap between germline ends came to 6 bases. The CDR3 extends over 12 amino acids. Germline V gene sequence: CDR1 LGHDT, CDR2 YNNKEL (reference sequence). CDR3 sequence reads: CASSQRGYGYTF. CDR3 nucleotides: TGTGCCAGCAGCCAAAGGGGATATGGCTACACCTTC.

The rearrangement joins TRBV4-3 to TRBJ2-7, with D perhaps TRBD1 (5 bases). From germline, CDR1 is LGHNA and CDR2 YSLEER. V lost 5 bases and J 2 bases, leaving 19 bases between the germline ends. CDR3 length: 16 amino acids. The CDR3 sequence is CASSASHRGAAYEQYF. The CDR3 DNA sequence: TGCGCCAGCAGCGCCTCACATAGGGGTGCGGCCTACGAGCAGTACTTC.

The CDR3 protein is CATSGEGLADNEQFF. DNA of the CDR3: TGTGCCACCAGCGGCGAGGGACTAGCGGACAATGAGCAGTTCTTC. The chain joins TRBV15 to TRBJ2-1, with 11 bases lining up with TRBD2. This CDR3 region has 15 residues. V lost 5 bases and J lost 5; bases outside the gene matches: 5. The V gene's germline CDR1 is LNHNV and CDR2 YYDKDF (reference sequence).

This sequence joins TRBV25-1 and TRBJ2-2; D might be TRBD2 (5 bases). Trimming pared 4 bases from V and 2 bases from J, leaving 11 bases between. The CDR3 is made up of 15 amino acids. Germline V gene data show CDR1 as MGHDK and CDR2 as SYGVNS. The CDR3 reads CASSVGLTNTGELFF. CDR3 DNA: TGTGCCAGCAGTGTAGGACTGACCAACACCGGGGAGCTGTTTTTT.

This chain links TRBV14 with TRBJ2-7; 7 nucleotides line up with TRBD2. V trimming: 3 bases; J trimming: 0 bases; junction bases outside the gene matches: 5. CDR3 length: 15 amino acids. CDR1 and CDR2 (germline): SGHDN, FVKESK. This CDR3 is CASSHGRHVSYEQYF. The CDR3 DNA follows: TGTGCCAGCAGCCACGGGAGGCACGTCTCCTACGAGCAGTACTTC.

This chain joins TRBV3-1 (or the pseudogene TRBV3-2) and TRBJ1-6, with 8 bases aligning to TRBD1. With 2 bases clipped from V and 10 bases from J, the junction kept 7 bases outside the gene matches. Germline lookup yields CDR1 LGHDT and CDR2 YNNKEL (reference sequence). The CDR3 extends over 15 amino acids. CDR3 DNA sequence: TGTGCCAGCAGCCAAATCGACAGGGGACAATCACCCCTCCACTTT. It codes for CASSQIDRGQSPLHF.

The chain combines TRBV11-1 with TRBJ2-5, with 8 bases identical to TRBD2. The CDR3 covers 16 residues. The ends lost 5 bases at V and 5 bases at J; junction bases unmatched: 13. From germline, CDR1 is SGHAT and CDR2 FQDESV (reference sequence). The CDR3 region is CASSPKDGIAGETQYF. CDR3 nucleotides: TGTGCCAGCAGCCCCAAGGACGGGATAGCGGGGGAGACCCAGTACTTC.

The chain employs TRBV7-9 and TRBJ2-3; 7 positions agree with TRBD2. Losses at the gene ends were 5 bases for V and 2 bases for J; bases not matched to a gene: 7. Germline lookup yields CDR1 SEHNR and CDR2 FQNEAQ (reference sequence). The CDR3 is made up of 15 amino acids. CDR3 coding DNA: TGTGCCAGCAGCCAGAGACTAGCATTCACAGATACGCAGTATTTT. It yields the protein CASSQRLAFTDTQYF.

The chain links TRBV27 to TRBJ2-1, with D tentatively TRBD2 (7 bases). This CDR3 contains 16 residues. Germline CDR1 MNHEY, CDR2 SMNVEV (reference sequence). V lost 10 bases and J lost 2, with 21 bases in between. CDR3 nucleotides: TGTGCCACTAAAGCGTGGACGGGGGGCCCCTACAATGAGCAGTTCTTC. Amino acid sequence: CATKAWTGGPYNEQFF.